This is a list of T cell receptor beta chains from one sample in a study of response to subunit inactivated influenza vaccine. MiXCR was run by TCRdb on the RT-PCR reads, yielding one entry per CDR3 protein. The sample holds around 650,000 distinct CDR3 sequences, 15% to 18% seen once. The source was PBMCs from blood, collected about 13 days after vaccination. The receptors come from a man aged 45-65 years who received an inactivated influenza vaccine. CDR3s include the opening cysteine and the closing phenylalanine or tryptophan. Each record gives: D gene, clone size, V gene, J gene, CDR3 protein, CDR3 DNA. D genes are given only for firm matches. Clone sizes are given selectively: once, few, many, or a class where the clone is expanded.

TRBD2	few	TRBV11-2	TRBJ2-1	CASSTSSGFDNEQFF	TGTGCCAGCAGCACCTCTAGCGGATTTGACAATGAGCAGTTCTTC
.	many	TRBV28	TRBJ2-3	CASTGTDTQYF	TGCGCCAGTACGGGAACAGATACGCAGTATTTT
.	.	TRBV19	TRBJ1-2	CASSIDRGRPYGYTF	TGTGCCAGTAGTATAGATCGTGGACGACCTTATGGCTACACCTTC
TRBD2	.	TRBV5-1	TRBJ2-3	CASRIDGGSTDTQYF	TGCGCCAGCAGAATCGACGGGGGGAGTACAGATACGCAGTATTTT
.	.	TRBV7-9	TRBJ2-3	CASRPMRWGATDTQYF	TGTGCCAGCAGGCCGATGAGGTGGGGGGCCACAGATACGCAGTATTTT
.	.	TRBV6-5	TRBJ2-1	CASSYRGPGSSYNEQFF	TGTGCCAGCAGTTACCGTGGGCCAGGGAGCTCCTACAATGAGCAGTTCTTC
TRBD1	.	TRBV5-1	TRBJ2-3	CASSLGTGYDTQYF	TGCGCCAGCAGCTTGGGGACAGGGTATGATACGCAGTATTTT
.	few	TRBV7-2	TRBJ1-4	CASSYGLREKLFF	TGTGCCAGCAGCTACGGACTACGTGAAAAACTGTTTTTT
.	many	TRBV20-1	TRBJ2-1	CSASPTGRIGNEQFF	TGCAGTGCTAGCCCAACAGGGAGGATCGGCAATGAGCAGTTCTTC
.	.	TRBV12-3/TRBV12-4	TRBJ1-3	CASSYLPGPRPGNTIYF	TGTGCCAGCAGTTACCTACCGGGACCTCGGCCTGGAAACACCATATATTTT
TRBD1	.	TRBV29-1	TRBJ2-7	CSVATGAYEQYF	TGCAGCGTTGCGACAGGGGCCTACGAGCAGTACTTC
TRBD2	.	TRBV4-3	TRBJ2-1	CASSQERAGGVEQFF	TGCGCCAGCAGCCAAGAACGTGCGGGAGGCGTAGAGCAGTTCTTC
.	few	TRBV20-1	TRBJ1-6	CSAPNRDSPLHF	TGCAGTGCACCAAACAGGGATTCACCCCTCCACTTT
TRBD2	.	TRBV7-2	TRBJ2-5	CASSLAAGAGQETQYF	TGTGCCAGCAGCTTAGCGGCGGGAGCTGGCCAAGAGACCCAGTACTTC
TRBD1	.	TRBV20-1	TRBJ1-1	CSARNRGELEAFF	TGCAGTGCTAGAAACAGGGGGGAACTTGAAGCTTTCTTT
.	.	TRBV4-2	TRBJ2-7	CASSRPGQDYEQYF	TGTGCCAGCAGCAGACCGGGACAAGACTACGAGCAGTACTTC
TRBD2	.	TRBV5-1	TRBJ2-1	CASTPGGGSHNEQFF	TGCGCCAGCACCCCGGGGGGTGGCTCCCACAATGAGCAGTTCTTC
TRBD2	.	TRBV7-2	TRBJ2-2	CASSLALAGGGGELFF	TGTGCCAGCAGCTTAGCGCTCGCGGGAGGCGGCGGGGAGCTGTTTTTT
TRBD1	.	TRBV2	TRBJ1-5	CASSTPWTGGEGQPQHF	TGTGCCAGCAGTACTCCTTGGACAGGGGGCGAGGGTCAGCCCCAGCATTTT
.	few	TRBV9	TRBJ2-1	CASSPESLPPEQFF	TGTGCCAGCAGCCCCGAGAGTCTACCCCCTGAGCAGTTCTTC
TRBD2	many	TRBV9	TRBJ2-7	CASSVGAGTYEQYF	TGTGCCAGCAGCGTCGGAGCGGGAACCTACGAGCAGTACTTC
.	.	TRBV10-3	TRBJ1-6	CAISAENSPLHF	TGTGCCATCAGTGCAGAAAATTCACCCCTCCACTTT
.	.	TRBV6-5	TRBJ2-3	CASSYSRDSLTDTQYF	TGTGCCAGCAGTTACTCCCGGGACTCACTCACAGATACGCAGTATTTT
.	.	TRBV7-7	TRBJ2-5	CASSLEGQGFETQYF	TGTGCTAGCAGCTTAGAAGGCCAGGGGTTCGAGACCCAGTACTTC
.	.	TRBV9	TRBJ2-1	CASRAGQGAYNEQFF	TGTGCCAGCAGGGCGGGGCAGGGAGCCTACAATGAGCAGTTCTTC
.	.	TRBV20-1	TRBJ2-7	CSATGHPSSYEQYF	TGCAGTGCCACGGGACACCCGAGCTCCTACGAGCAGTACTTC
TRBD1	.	TRBV12-3/TRBV12-4	TRBJ1-4	CASSFSGGGEKLFF	TGTGCCAGCAGTTTCTCAGGGGGCGGAGAAAAACTGTTTTTT
.	.	TRBV5-8	TRBJ2-7	CASSSGHTSYEQYF	TGTGCCAGCAGCTCGGGACACACTTCCTACGAGCAGTACTTC
.	few	TRBV3-1	TRBJ2-2	CASRKTGEVGELFF	TGTGCCAGCAGGAAAACAGGGGAGGTCGGGGAGCTGTTTTTT
TRBD1	.	TRBV27	TRBJ2-1	CASGQGLSSYNEQFF	TGTGCCAGTGGACAGGGCTTGAGCTCCTACAATGAGCAGTTCTTC
.	few	TRBV2	TRBJ2-7	CAGRKVSYEQYF	TGTGCCGGTAGAAAAGTCTCCTACGAGCAGTACTTC
.	many	TRBV7-2	TRBJ1-2	CASSQTKGYDGYTF	TGTGCCAGCAGCCAGACAAAGGGGTATGATGGCTACACCTTC
.	.	TRBV11-2	TRBJ2-4	CASSLVVSAAKDIQYF	TGTGCCAGCAGCTTAGTCGTTTCGGCAGCCAAAGACATTCAGTACTTC
.	few	TRBV12-3/TRBV12-4	TRBJ1-5	CASSFRAAYQPQHF	TGTGCCAGCAGTTTTCGGGCAGCTTATCAGCCCCAGCATTTT
.	few	TRBV3-1	TRBJ2-7	CASSQRQGLYEQYF	TGTGCCAGCAGCCAACGGCAGGGGCTCTACGAGCAGTACTTC
TRBD1	.	TRBV28	TRBJ1-2	CASGSLNRGSNYGYTF	TGTGCCAGCGGCTCTCTAAACAGGGGGTCTAACTATGGCTACACCTTC
.	few	TRBV19	TRBJ1-5	CASSLWVSNQPQHF	TGTGCCAGTAGTCTTTGGGTAAGCAATCAGCCCCAGCATTTT